Listed here are 29 T cell receptor beta chains from one sample, sequenced in a study of cytomegalovirus exposure and HLA in healthy donors. Primers included in the PCR were 60 Vbeta and 13 Jbeta primers. Repertoires were generated with immunoSEQ multiplex PCR, while TCRdb's copy carries only in-frame clones and drops some. The sample has around 300,000 clones, approximately 84% seen once. The sequencing sample was made of PBMCs. These receptors were collected from a woman aged 40 to 50 in good health and CMV-seropositive.

The chain joins TRBV5-1 to TRBJ1-2; TRBD1 matches at 8 bases. V gave up 3 bases and J gave up 8 bases; unmatched junction bases: 6. Germline CDR1 SGHRS, CDR2 YFSETQ. This CDR3 is built from 13 residues. This chain's CDR3 is CASSSNGQGGYTF. For the CDR3, the DNA is TGCGCCAGCAGCTCAAATGGACAGGGAGGCTACACCTTC.

This clone has just one count. V is TRBV7-9 and J is TRBJ1-2; possible D gene TRBD1, 5 bases. Germline CDR1 and CDR2: SEHNR and FQNEAQ (reference sequence). Deletions cut 5 bases from V and 3 bases from J, with 13 bases between. The CDR3 totals 14 residues. This chain's CDR3 is CASSPPGGYYGYTF. Written as DNA, the CDR3 is TGTGCCAGCAGCCCGCCGGGGGGATACTATGGCTACACCTTC.

This chain connects TRBV5-8 to TRBJ2-2; 8 bases are shared with TRBD1. The CDR3 runs 13 residues. J gave up 11 bases and V 5 bases, and 8 bases lay outside the gene matches. Germline assignment: CDR1 SGHTS and CDR2 YDEGEE. CDR3 coding DNA: TGTGCCAGCAGATTTCAGGGGGCGAGCGAGCTGTTTTTT. Amino acids: CASRFQGASELFF.

The genes are TRBV19 and TRBJ2-1, with 9 bases that match TRBD2. The CDR3 covers 14 residues. V lost 6 bases and J lost 4; bases outside the gene matches: 4. The germline CDR1 and CDR2 sequences are LNHDA and SQIVND (reference sequence). The CDR3 spells CASRTSGAYNEQFF. The CDR3 DNA sequence: TGTGCCAGTAGGACTAGCGGAGCTTACAATGAGCAGTTCTTC. The complete variable domain, with remaining parts taken from reference TRBV19 and TRBJ2-1, reads DGGITQSPKYLFRKEGQNVTLSCEQNLNHDAMYWYRQDPGQGLRLIYYSQIVNDFQKGDIAEGYSVSREKKESFPLTVTSAQKNPTAFYLCASRTSGAYNEQFFGPGTRLTVL.

This clone was detected once. This chain joins TRBV27 and TRBJ2-1; 11 positions agree with TRBD2. The J segment lost 6 bases and the V segment lost 6 bases, leaving 7 bases of the junction unmatched. CDR1 is MNHEY and CDR2 is SMNVEV in the germline V gene (reference sequence). The CDR3 extends over 15 amino acids. The CDR3 protein is CASSTTSGIANEQFF. The DNA for the CDR3 is TGTGCCAGCAGCACGACTAGCGGGATTGCCAATGAGCAGTTCTTC.

This clone came up once. The chain combines TRBV29-1 with TRBJ2-3; the match to TRBD2 covers 12 bases. Germline trimming cut 6 bases from V and 6 bases from J; bases unmatched to any gene: 7. Germline-derived CDR1 and CDR2 are SQVTM and ANQGSEA. CDR3 length: 14 residues. DNA of the CDR3: TGCAGCGTCCTGACTAGCGGGGGCGCGGATACGCAGTATTTT. Residues: CSVLTSGGADTQYF.

On this clone itself: The sample has other DNA sequences that encode this CDR3 too. The chain has TRBV6-1 and TRBJ1-4; TRBD1 agrees at 7 bases. Germline trimming cut 6 bases from V and 0 bases from J; bases unmatched to any gene: 1. CDR3 length: 14 amino acids. The germline V gene encodes CDR1 MNHNS and CDR2 SASEGT. Here the CDR3 reads CASRQGATNEKLFF. CDR3 in DNA: TGTGCCAGCAGGCAGGGGGCAACTAATGAAAAACTGTTTTTT.

This chain connects TRBV7-3 to TRBJ2-2, with D perhaps matching TRBD1 (5 bases). Germline-derived CDR1 and CDR2 are SGHTA and FQGTGA. This CDR3 region has 13 residues. Trimming took off 8 bases at V and 4 bases at J, with 11 bases between the two ends. CDR3 coding DNA: TGTGCCAGCTCACAGGCAGGCACCGGGGAGCTGTTTTTT. Amino acid sequence: CASSQAGTGELFF.

This chain's CDR3 is CASSGAGGNYEQYF. DNA of the CDR3: TGTGCCAGCTCCGGTGCCGGCGGGAACTACGAGCAGTACTTC. The chain employs TRBV6-1 and TRBJ2-7, with D possibly being TRBD2 (6 bases). The CDR3 has 14 residues. Germline CDR1 reads MNHNS; CDR2 reads SASEGT. The germline V and J ends were trimmed by 8 bases and 3 bases, with 17 bases remaining between them.

The V call is TRBV6-4, the J call TRBJ2-3; D is perhaps TRBD2 (6 bases). The CDR3 extends over 13 amino acids. Germline loops: CDR1 MRHNA, CDR2 SNTAGT. With 4 bases removed from V and 4 bases from J, the gap between germline ends came to 9 bases. CDR3 sequence reads: CASSVSSADTQYF. As DNA, the CDR3 is TGTGCCAGCAGTGTTTCTAGCGCAGATACGCAGTATTTT.

This chain uses TRBV7-9 with TRBJ2-1; D uncertain. This CDR3 spans 13 amino acids. Trimming stripped 5 bases from V and 2 bases from J, with 7 bases between. Germline CDR1 reads SEHNR; CDR2 reads FQNEAQ (reference sequence). CDR3 in amino acids: CASSPPTYNEQFF. The CDR3 nucleotides read TGTGCCAGCAGCCCCCCCACCTACAATGAGCAGTTCTTC.

A word on this clone: Germline is not matched at one junction end, which may reflect a read error. The V gene is TRBV25-1, the J gene TRBJ2-1; a weak D match, TRBD2 (5 bases). The CDR3 is 15 residues long. The germline V gene encodes CDR1 MGHDK and CDR2 SYGVNS. Here the CDR3 reads CASRDSSLSVNEQFF. CDR3 sequence (DNA): TGTGCCAGCCGTGACTCTTCACTTAGCGTTAATGAGCAGTTCTTC.

CDR3 protein: CTSSHRDNEQFF. CDR3 nucleotide sequence: TGCACCAGCAGCCACCGGGACAATGAGCAGTTCTTC. The J gene is TRBJ2-1, the V gene TRBV1; the DNA was not used to check the table's D call, TRBD2. TRBV1 is labeled a pseudogene. The CDR3 is 12 amino acids.

The chain recombines TRBV7-2 with TRBJ2-5; possibly TRBD2 for D (6 bases). Matching the DNA end better, TRBJ2-7 makes the J call doubtful. The CDR3 spans 18 residues. Looked up from germline, CDR1 is SGHTA and CDR2 is FQGNSA. The CDR3 loop is CASSLEIWRRDATYEQYF. CDR3 nucleotide sequence: TGTGCCAGCAGCTTAGAAATTTGGCGGAGGGACGCGACCTACGAGCAGTACTTC.

This clone was counted at least ten times. The chain carries TRBV10-3 and TRBJ1-5; 7 positions match TRBD1. J was trimmed by 5 bases and V by 10 bases; bases with no gene match: 8. The germline V gene encodes CDR1 ENHRY and CDR2 SYGVKD. The CDR3 sequence is 13 residues long. CDR3 region: CANQGQVDQPQHF. CDR3 in DNA: TGTGCCAACCAAGGACAGGTTGATCAGCCCCAGCATTTT.

The V gene is TRBV11-2, the J gene TRBJ2-3, with TRBD2 identical over 11 bases. Per germline, CDR1 SGHAT and CDR2 FQNNGV. Germline trimming cut 5 bases from V and 3 bases from J; bases unmatched to any gene: 10. This CDR3 region has 17 residues. DNA for the CDR3: TGTGCCAGCAGCCAAGAAACTAGCGGGAGCCTAACAGATACGCAGTATTTT. This encodes CASSQETSGSLTDTQYF.

This chain joins TRBV12-5 and TRBJ2-7, with 10 bases identical to TRBD1. The J segment lost 2 bases and the V segment lost 2 bases, leaving 9 bases of the junction unmatched. Germline V CDR1 and CDR2: LGHNT, FRNRAP. The CDR3 has 17 residues. The DNA of the CDR3 is TGTGCTAGTGGTTTGCCGAAAGGAGGGACAGGGGCCTACGAGCAGTACTTC. It yields the protein CASGLPKGGTGAYEQYF.

The chain links TRBV4-2 to TRBJ2-7, with a possible D match to TRBD2 (6 bases). V was shortened by 1 base and J by 2 bases, with 15 bases between the two germline ends. This CDR3 contains 16 residues. Germline V gene sequence: CDR1 LGHNA, CDR2 YNFKEQ. This CDR3 reads CASSQVGGTAPYEQYF. DNA for the CDR3: TGTGCCAGCAGCCAAGTCGGGGGTACAGCCCCCTACGAGCAGTACTTC.

This clone showed up just a few times. CDR3 nucleotide sequence: TGTGCCAGCACCCCGAATTGGTACAATGGAAACACCATATATTTT. Translated: CASTPNWYNGNTIYF. The chain recombines TRBV7-8 with TRBJ1-3; D remains ambiguous. This CDR3 has 15 amino acids. Trimming pared 7 bases from V and 3 bases from J, leaving 16 bases between. Per germline, CDR1 SGHVS and CDR2 FQNEAQ.

CDR3 amino acids: CAWSVRADTQYF. The CDR3 nucleotides read TGTGCCTGGAGTGTACGGGCAGATACGCAGTATTTT. V usage is TRBV30 and J usage is TRBJ2-3; D is unclear. CDR3 length equals 12 residues. V lost 0 bases and J lost 4, with 5 bases in between. In germline, CDR1 is GTSNPN, CDR2 SVGIG (reference sequence).

The genes are TRBV29-1 and TRBJ2-7; D possibly corresponds to TRBD1 (5 bases). Germline CDR1 is SQVTM and CDR2 is ANQGSEA. V gave up 5 bases and J gave up 0 bases, with 14 bases separating them. The CDR3 covers 14 residues. CDR3 region: CSVSRTPGSYEQYF. The CDR3 DNA sequence: TGCAGCGTTTCCCGGACACCAGGCTCCTACGAGCAGTACTTC.

In this sample, this clone turned up once. This chain joins TRBV7-9 and TRBJ2-7; 7 nucleotides agree with TRBD2. Trimming at V came to 5 bases and at J to 3 bases, leaving 7 bases not matched to a gene. Per the germline V gene, CDR1 is SEHNR and CDR2 is FQNEAQ (reference sequence). The CDR3 has 14 amino acids. CDR3 loop: CASSPTSQYYEQYF. Written as DNA, the CDR3 is TGTGCCAGCAGCCCGACTAGCCAATACTACGAGCAGTACTTC.

This CDR3 is CASSTAGRGDHEQYF. For the CDR3, the DNA is TGTGCCAGCAGTACCGCGGGGAGGGGAGACCACGAGCAGTACTTC. The chain uses TRBV6-6 and TRBJ2-7; TRBD2 agrees at 7 bases. The CDR3 runs to 15 residues. Per germline, CDR1 MNHNY and CDR2 SVGAGI (reference sequence). The ends lost 5 bases at V and 5 bases at J; junction bases unmatched: 12.

The chain carries TRBV9 and TRBJ2-5; perhaps TRBD2 as D (5 bases). In germline, CDR1 is SGDLS, CDR2 YYNGEE. This CDR3 has 14 residues. The V end was cut by 0 bases, the J end by 7 bases, with 13 bases between. This chain's CDR3 is CASSVALHAGTQYF. The CDR3 nucleotides read TGTGCCAGCAGCGTAGCCCTACATGCGGGGACCCAGTACTTC.

This chain links TRBV21-1 with TRBJ1-5; the D call of TRBD1 is as the table states it, not checked on the DNA. TRBV21-1 constitutes a pseudogene. The length of the CDR3 is 18 residues. The CDR3 loop is CASSLMKDRPYSNQPQHF. The CDR3, as DNA: TGTGCCAGCAGCTTAATGAAGGACAGACCCTATAGCAATCAGCCCCAGCATTTT.

This clone has only a few counts. This chain uses TRBV5-1 with TRBJ1-4; weak D call: TRBD1 (5 bases). The CDR3 totals 16 residues. V was clipped by 4 bases and J by 0 bases, with 13 bases between them. Germline assignment: CDR1 SGHRS and CDR2 YFSETQ. CDR3 coding DNA: TGCGCCAGCAGCCACGGACAACTTGCAACTAATGAAAAACTGTTTTTT. Protein: CASSHGQLATNEKLFF.

Details on this clone: A read error may account for a junction end that differs from germline. V is TRBV7-9 and J is TRBJ2-5, with a possible D match to TRBD2 (6 bases). CDR1 SEHNR and CDR2 FQNEAQ come from the germline V gene (reference sequence). The CDR3 has 17 residues. The CDR3 region has the DNA TGTTCCAGCAGCGCAGACCCCGCTAGGACTAAGAAGGAGACCCAGTACTTC. Amino acids: CSSSADPARTKKETQYF.

The rearrangement uses TRBV6-5 and TRBJ1-2; D not resolved. The CDR3 loop spans 13 amino acids. Trimming took 2 bases from V and 0 from J, leaving 4 bases between them. Per germline, CDR1 MNHEY and CDR2 SVGAGI. The CDR3 reads CASSYQSNYGYTF. CDR3 nucleotides: TGTGCCAGCAGTTACCAGTCTAACTATGGCTACACCTTC.

V and J are TRBV7-9 and TRBJ1-1; D might be TRBD1 (5 bases). The CDR3 runs to 13 residues. V was trimmed by 1 base and J by 5 bases, leaving 8 bases between them. CDR1 is SEHNR and CDR2 is FQNEAQ in the germline V gene (reference sequence). The CDR3 bases are TGTGCCAGCAGCTTAGAGCAGGGAACTGAAGCTTTCTTT. Translated: CASSLEQGTEAFF. The variable domain in full, with the rest retrieved from reference TRBV7-9 and TRBJ1-1, is DTGVSQNPRHKITKRGQNVTFRCDPISEHNRLYWYRQTLGQGPEFLTYFQNEAQLEKSRLLSDRFSAERPKGSFSTLEIQRTEQGDSAMYLCASSLEQGTEAFFGQGTRLTVV.